This T cell receptor (beta chain) comes out of a study of T cell changes during pregnancy in multiple sclerosis. Using immunoSEQ multiplex PCR, the repertoire was profiled, and TCRdb retains in-frame clones only, with some absent. The sample lists 47,000 or so clones; approximately 93% were seen once. After removal of 1 base from V and 7 bases from J, the junction contained 5 bases not matched to a gene. Germline CDR1 is KGHSH and CDR2 is LQKENI. The CDR3 sequence is 15 residues long. Specimen: CD4+ T cells from peripheral blood mononuclear cells, collected in the first trimester of pregnancy. J is TRBJ2-1 and V is TRBV18, with TRBD1 matching over 9 bases. This sequence was found in a female donor with multiple sclerosis, enrolled in a pregnancy study. CDR3 nucleotide sequence: TGTGCCAGCTCACCACTGACAGGGGGTTCTAATGAGCAGTTCTTC. Translation: CASSPLTGGSNEQFF.